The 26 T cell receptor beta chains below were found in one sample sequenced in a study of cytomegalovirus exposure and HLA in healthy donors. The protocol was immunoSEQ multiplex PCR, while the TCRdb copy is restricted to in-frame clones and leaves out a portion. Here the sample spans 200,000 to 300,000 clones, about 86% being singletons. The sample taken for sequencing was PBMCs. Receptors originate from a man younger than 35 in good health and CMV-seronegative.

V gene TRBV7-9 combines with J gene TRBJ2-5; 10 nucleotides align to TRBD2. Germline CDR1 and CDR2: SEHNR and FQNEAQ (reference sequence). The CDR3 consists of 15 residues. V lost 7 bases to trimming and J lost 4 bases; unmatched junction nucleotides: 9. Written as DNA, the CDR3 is TGTGCCAGCACCCCCGGGCTAGCGGGGGCAGAGACCCAGTACTTC. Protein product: CASTPGLAGAETQYF.

CDR3 region: CSVEEKVAFF. DNA of the CDR3: TGCAGCGTCGAGGAAAAGGTAGCTTTCTTT. The chain couples TRBV29-1 to TRBJ1-1, with D unresolved. This CDR3 is built from 10 residues. CDR1 SQVTM and CDR2 ANQGSEA come from the germline V gene. Deletions cut 6 bases from V and 10 bases from J, with 12 bases between.

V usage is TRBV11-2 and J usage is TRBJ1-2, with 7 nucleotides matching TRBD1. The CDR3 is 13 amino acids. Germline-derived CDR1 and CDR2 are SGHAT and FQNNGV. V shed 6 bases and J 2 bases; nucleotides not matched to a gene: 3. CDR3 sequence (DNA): TGTGCCAGCAGTCGGGACAGCAACTATGGCTACACCTTC. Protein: CASSRDSNYGYTF.

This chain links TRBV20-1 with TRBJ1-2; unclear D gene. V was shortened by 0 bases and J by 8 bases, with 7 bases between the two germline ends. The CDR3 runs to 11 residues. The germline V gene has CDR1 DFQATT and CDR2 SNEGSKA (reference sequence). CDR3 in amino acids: CSARDPRGYTF. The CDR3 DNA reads TGCAGTGCTAGAGACCCGAGGGGCTACACCTTC.

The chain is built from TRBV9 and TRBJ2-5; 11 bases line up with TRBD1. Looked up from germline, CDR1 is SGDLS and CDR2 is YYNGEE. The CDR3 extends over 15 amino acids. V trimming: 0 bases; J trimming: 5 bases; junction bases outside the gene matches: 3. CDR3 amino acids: CASSVVDRGRETQYF. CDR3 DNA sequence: TGTGCCAGCAGCGTAGTGGACAGGGGGCGGGAGACCCAGTACTTC.

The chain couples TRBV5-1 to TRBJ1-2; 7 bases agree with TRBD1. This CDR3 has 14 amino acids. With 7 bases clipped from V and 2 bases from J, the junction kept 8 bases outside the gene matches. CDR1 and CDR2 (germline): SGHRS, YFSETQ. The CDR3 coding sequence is TGCGCCAGCTCCTCTCTGACAGGGAACTATGGCTACACCTTC. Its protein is CASSSLTGNYGYTF. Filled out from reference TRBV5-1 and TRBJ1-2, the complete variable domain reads KAGVTQTPRYLIKTRGQQVTLSCSPISGHRSVSWYQQTPGQGLQFLFEYFSETQRNKGNFPGRFSGRQFSNSRSEMNVSTLELGDSALYLCASSSLTGNYGYTFGSGTRLTVV.

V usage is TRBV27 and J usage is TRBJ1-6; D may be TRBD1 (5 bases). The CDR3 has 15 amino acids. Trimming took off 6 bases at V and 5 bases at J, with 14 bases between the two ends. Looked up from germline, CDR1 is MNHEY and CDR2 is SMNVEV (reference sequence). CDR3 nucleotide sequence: TGTGCCAGCAGGAGGAGGGGAATCGATAATTCACCCCTCCACTTT. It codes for CASRRRGIDNSPLHF.

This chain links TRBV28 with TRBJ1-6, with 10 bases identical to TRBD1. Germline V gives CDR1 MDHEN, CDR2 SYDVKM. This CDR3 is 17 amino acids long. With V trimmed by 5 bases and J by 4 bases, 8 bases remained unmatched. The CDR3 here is CASSIQTGGWYNSPLHF. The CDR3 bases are TGTGCCAGCAGTATTCAGACAGGGGGCTGGTATAATTCACCCCTCCACTTT.

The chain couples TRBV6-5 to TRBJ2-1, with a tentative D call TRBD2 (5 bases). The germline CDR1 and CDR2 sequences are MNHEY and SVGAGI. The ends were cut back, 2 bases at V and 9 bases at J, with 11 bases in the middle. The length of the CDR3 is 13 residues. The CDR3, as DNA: TGTGCCAGCAGTTACCGAAGCGGCCTTGAGCAGTTCTTC. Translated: CASSYRSGLEQFF.

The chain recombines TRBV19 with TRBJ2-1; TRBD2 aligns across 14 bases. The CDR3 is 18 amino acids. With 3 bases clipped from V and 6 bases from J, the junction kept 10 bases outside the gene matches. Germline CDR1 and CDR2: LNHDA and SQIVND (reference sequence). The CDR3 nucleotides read TGTGCCAGTAGTATGTTAGGGACTAGCGGGAGCCCCGCCAATGAGCAGTTCTTC. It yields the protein CASSMLGTSGSPANEQFF.

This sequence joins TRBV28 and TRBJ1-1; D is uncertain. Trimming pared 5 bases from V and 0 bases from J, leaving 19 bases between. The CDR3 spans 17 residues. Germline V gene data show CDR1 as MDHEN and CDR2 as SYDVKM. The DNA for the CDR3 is TGTGCCAGCAGTCCTCCCCTCTGGCGGGCTATGAACACTGAAGCTTTCTTT. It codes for CASSPPLWRAMNTEAFF.

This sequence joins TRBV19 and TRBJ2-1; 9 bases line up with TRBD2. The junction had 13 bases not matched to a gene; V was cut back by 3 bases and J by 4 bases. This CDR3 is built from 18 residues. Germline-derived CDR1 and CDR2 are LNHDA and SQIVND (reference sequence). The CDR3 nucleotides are TGTGCCAGTAGTATTGAAGCGGGAGGTTGGAGTCGTTACAATGAGCAGTTCTTC. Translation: CASSIEAGGWSRYNEQFF.

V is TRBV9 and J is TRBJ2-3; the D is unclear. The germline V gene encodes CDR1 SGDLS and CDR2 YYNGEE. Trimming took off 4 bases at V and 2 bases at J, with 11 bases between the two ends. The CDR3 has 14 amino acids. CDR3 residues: CASSPPRSTDTQYF. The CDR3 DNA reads TGTGCCAGCAGCCCACCGCGCTCCACAGATACGCAGTATTTT.

In nucleotides, the CDR3 is TGTGCCAGCAGCTACCCAGGGGATTCATATAATGAGCAGTTCTTC. Protein: CASSYPGDSYNEQFF. The chain employs TRBV7-2 and TRBJ2-1, with D possibly being TRBD1 (6 bases). V was shortened by 4 bases and J by 7 bases, with 17 bases between the two germline ends. The CDR3 loop spans 15 amino acids. Germline V gives CDR1 SGHTA, CDR2 FQGNSA.

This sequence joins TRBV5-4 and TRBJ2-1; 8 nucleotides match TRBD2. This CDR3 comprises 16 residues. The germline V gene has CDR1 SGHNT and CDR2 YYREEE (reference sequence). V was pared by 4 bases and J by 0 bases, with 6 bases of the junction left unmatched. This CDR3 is CASSPPGGNSYNEQFF. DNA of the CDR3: TGTGCCAGCAGCCCCCCGGGAGGGAACTCCTACAATGAGCAGTTCTTC.

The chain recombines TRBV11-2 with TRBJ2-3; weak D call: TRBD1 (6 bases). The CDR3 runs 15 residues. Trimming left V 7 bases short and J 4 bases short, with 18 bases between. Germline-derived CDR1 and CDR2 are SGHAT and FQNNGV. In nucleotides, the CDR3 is TGTGCCAGCACGCCGGGACACACAACCGCAGATACGCAGTATTTT. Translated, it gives CASTPGHTTADTQYF. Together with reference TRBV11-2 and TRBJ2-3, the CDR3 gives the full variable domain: EAGVAQSPRYKIIEKRQSVAFWCNPISGHATLYWYQQILGQGPKLLIQFQNNGVVDDSQLPKDRFSAERLKGVDSTLKIQPAKLEDSAVYLCASTPGHTTADTQYFGPGTRLTVL.

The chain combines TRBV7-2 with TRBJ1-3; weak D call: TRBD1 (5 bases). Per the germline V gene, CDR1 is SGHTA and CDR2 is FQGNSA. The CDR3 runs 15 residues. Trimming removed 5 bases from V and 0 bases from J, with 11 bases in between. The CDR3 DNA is TGTGCCAGCAGCACCGACAGAGCCTCTGGAAACACCATATATTTT. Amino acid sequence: CASSTDRASGNTIYF.

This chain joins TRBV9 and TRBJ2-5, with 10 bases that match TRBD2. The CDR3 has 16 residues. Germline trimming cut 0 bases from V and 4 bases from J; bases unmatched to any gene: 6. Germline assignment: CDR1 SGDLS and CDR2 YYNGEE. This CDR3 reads CASSVGNSGGLETQYF. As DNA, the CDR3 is TGTGCCAGCAGCGTAGGAAATAGCGGGGGGTTAGAGACCCAGTACTTC.

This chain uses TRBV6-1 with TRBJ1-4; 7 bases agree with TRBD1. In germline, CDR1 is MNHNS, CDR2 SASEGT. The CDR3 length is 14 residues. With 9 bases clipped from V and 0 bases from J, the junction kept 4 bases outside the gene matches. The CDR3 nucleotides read TGTGCCAGTACAGGGGATGCAACTAATGAAAAACTGTTTTTT. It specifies CASTGDATNEKLFF.

The CDR3 DNA follows: TGTGCCATCAGTGAGTCTTTGAGGGACAGTGAGCAGTTCTTC. Protein sequence: CAISESLRDSEQFF. The chain is built from TRBV10-3 and TRBJ2-1; 7 bases agree with TRBD1. V was pared by 0 bases and J by 9 bases, with 5 bases of the junction left unmatched. The CDR3 is 14 amino acids. Germline V lookup: CDR1 ENHRY, CDR2 SYGVKD.

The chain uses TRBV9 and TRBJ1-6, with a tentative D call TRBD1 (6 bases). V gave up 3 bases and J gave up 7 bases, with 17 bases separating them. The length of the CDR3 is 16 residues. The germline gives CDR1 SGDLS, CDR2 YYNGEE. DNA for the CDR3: TGTGCCAGCAGCGGAGGACAGCTACTGGTCAATTCACCCCTCCACTTT. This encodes CASSGGQLLVNSPLHF. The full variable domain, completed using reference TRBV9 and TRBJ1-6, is DSGVTQTPKHLITATGQRVTLRCSPRSGDLSVYWYQQSLDQGLQFLIQYYNGEERAKGNILERFSAQQFPDLHSELNLSSLELGDSALYFCASSGGQLLVNSPLHFGNGTRLTVT.

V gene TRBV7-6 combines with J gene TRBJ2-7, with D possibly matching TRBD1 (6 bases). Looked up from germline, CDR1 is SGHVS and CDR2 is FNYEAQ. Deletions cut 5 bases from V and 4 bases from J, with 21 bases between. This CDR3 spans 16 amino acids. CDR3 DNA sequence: TGTGCCAGCAGCGGGGGCCAGGGCCCGGGGTTTTACGAGCAGTACTTC. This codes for CASSGGQGPGFYEQYF.

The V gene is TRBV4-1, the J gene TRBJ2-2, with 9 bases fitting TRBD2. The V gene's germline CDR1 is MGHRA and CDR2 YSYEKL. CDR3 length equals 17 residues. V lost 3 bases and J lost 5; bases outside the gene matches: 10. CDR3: CASSQVLSGGPTGELFF. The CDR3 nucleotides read TGCGCCAGCAGCCAGGTCCTTAGCGGGGGTCCTACCGGGGAGCTGTTTTTT.

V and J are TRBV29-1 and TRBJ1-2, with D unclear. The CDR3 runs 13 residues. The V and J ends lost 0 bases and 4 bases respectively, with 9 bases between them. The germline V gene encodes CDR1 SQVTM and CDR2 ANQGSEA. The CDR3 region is CSVEDGRSYGYTF. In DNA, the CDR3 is TGCAGCGTTGAAGATGGCCGATCCTATGGCTACACCTTC.

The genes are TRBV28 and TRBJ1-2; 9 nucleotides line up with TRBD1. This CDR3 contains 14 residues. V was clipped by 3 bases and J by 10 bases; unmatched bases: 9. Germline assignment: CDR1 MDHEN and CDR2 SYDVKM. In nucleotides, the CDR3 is TGTGCCAGCAGTTTTTCCGCCGGGACAGGGTACTACACCTTC. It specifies CASSFSAGTGYYTF.

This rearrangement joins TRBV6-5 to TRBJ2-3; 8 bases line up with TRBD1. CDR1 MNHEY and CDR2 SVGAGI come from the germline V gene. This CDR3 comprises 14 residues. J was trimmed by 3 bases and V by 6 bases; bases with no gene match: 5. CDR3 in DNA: TGTGCCAGCAGGGGGACAGGTTGGACAGATACGCAGTATTTT. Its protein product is CASRGTGWTDTQYF.